This T cell receptor (beta chain) appears in the sequencing data of a study of OX40 agonist ivuxolimab in advanced cancers. For this clone: Distinct nucleotide sequences in the sample also encode this CDR3.

Clones were sequenced by immunoSEQ multiplex PCR, and TCRdb holds only the in-frame ones, with some missing. The table has roughly 79,000 clones, roughly nine tenths seen once; the top ten hold 1.5% to 2%. The sample in question was CD4+ or CD8+ T cells sorted from blood, obtained in a trial of the OX40 agonist ivuxolimab. This TCR was recovered from an adult with an advanced solid tumor such as melanoma, head and neck, liver or kidney cancer.

CDR3 loop: CSARGQETQYF. The CDR3 DNA reads as TGCAGTGCTAGGGGTCAAGAGACCCAGTACTTC. The J gene is TRBJ2-5, the V gene TRBV20-1; the D is unclear. The CDR3 is 11 residues long. V gave up 3 bases and J gave up 2 bases, with 4 bases separating them. Per germline, CDR1 DFQATT and CDR2 SNEGSKA (reference sequence).